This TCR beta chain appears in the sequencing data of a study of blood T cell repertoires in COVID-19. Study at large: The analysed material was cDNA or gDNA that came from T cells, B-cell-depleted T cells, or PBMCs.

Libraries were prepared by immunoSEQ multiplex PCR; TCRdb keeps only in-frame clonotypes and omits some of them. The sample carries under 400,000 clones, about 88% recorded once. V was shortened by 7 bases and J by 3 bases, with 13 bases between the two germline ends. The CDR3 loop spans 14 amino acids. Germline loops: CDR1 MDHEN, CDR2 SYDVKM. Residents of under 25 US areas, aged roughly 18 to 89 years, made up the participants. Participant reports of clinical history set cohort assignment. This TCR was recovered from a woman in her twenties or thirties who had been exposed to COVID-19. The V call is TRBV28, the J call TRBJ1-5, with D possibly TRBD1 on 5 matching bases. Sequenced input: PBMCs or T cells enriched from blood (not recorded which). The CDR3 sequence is CASTSGGVNQPQHF. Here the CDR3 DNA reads TGTGCCAGCACTTCCGGAGGGGTCAATCAGCCCCAGCATTTT.